The 13 T cell receptor beta chains reported below all come from one sample, sequenced in a study of blood T cells in healthy people across ages. It was with a sample-barcoded 5' primer and a J-beta primer mix that a second PCR of roughly 6 to 12 cycles was run. One entry per CDR3 protein results from TCRdb running MiXCR on the 5' RACE reads. The table includes approximately 960,000 distinct CDR3 sequences, about 27% detected once. The sample was also reused in another study, on T cells of mothers and their children.

Input material: blood. The source of these receptors is a middle-aged woman in good health.

Regarding this clonotype: Possible read error: a much larger clone is one base away. Here the CDR3 omits its conserved ending phenylalanine or tryptophan, so a read error is the likely source. This chain uses TRBV9 with TRBJ2-7; D may correspond to TRBD1 or TRBD2 (5 bases each). The CDR3 sequence is 13 residues long. Trimming took off 0 bases at V and 6 bases at J, with 10 bases between the two ends. The germline V gene has CDR1 SGDLS and CDR2 YYNGEE. This chain's CDR3 is CASSVDGASEQYS. The DNA of the CDR3 is TGTGCCAGCAGCGTAGACGGGGCGAGCGAGCAGTACTCC.

As regards this clonotype: A much larger clone is a single base away; this may be a read error. The chain employs TRBV4-1 and TRBJ2-7; D is perhaps TRBD1 (6 bases). The CDR3 contains 15 residues. Per germline, CDR1 MGHRA and CDR2 YSYEKL. Trimming removed 1 base from V and 2 bases from J, with 12 bases in between. CDR3 in amino acids: CASSQGADRTYEQYV. The CDR3 coding sequence is TGCGCCAGCAGCCAAGGGGCGGACAGAACCTACGAGCAGTACGTC.

This clonotype was picked up a small number of times. The gene calls are TRBV30 and TRBJ1-2; 7 nucleotides align to TRBD1. With 1 base clipped from V and 5 bases from J, the junction kept 4 bases outside the gene matches. The CDR3 contains 13 residues. Germline values: CDR1 GTSNPN, CDR2 SVGIG (reference sequence). Here the CDR3 reads CAWSADRVYGYTF. CDR3 DNA sequence: TGTGCCTGGAGTGCCGACAGGGTTTATGGCTACACCTTC.

This sequence joins TRBV5-1 and TRBJ2-5; D might be TRBD1 or TRBD2, each matching 5 bases. The V gene's germline CDR1 is SGHRS and CDR2 YFSETQ. The CDR3 consists of 16 residues. The V and J ends lost 0 bases and 4 bases respectively, with 16 bases between them. CDR3 amino acids: CASSLGSVGPIETQYF. The CDR3, as DNA: TGCGCCAGCAGCTTGGGGTCGGTGGGACCTATAGAGACCCAGTACTTC.

This clonotype was picked up many times. The chain's CDR3 is CASSDQGQTYGYTF. The CDR3 region has the DNA TGTGCCAGCAGTGACCAGGGACAGACCTATGGCTACACCTTC. The rearrangement links TRBV6-6 to TRBJ1-2; 7 positions agree with TRBD1. Looked up from germline, CDR1 is MNHNY and CDR2 is SVGAGI (reference sequence). CDR3 length equals 14 residues. The junction had 7 bases not matched to a gene; V was cut back by 5 bases and J by 4 bases.

This clonotype was found many times. The chain joins TRBV20-1 to TRBJ2-1, with D uncertain. This CDR3 region has 14 residues. Trimming cost V 6 bases and J 0 bases, with 12 bases left between them. The germline V gene encodes CDR1 DFQATT and CDR2 SNEGSKA (reference sequence). The CDR3 DNA reads TGCAGTGCCAGCGCGGAATCCTCCTACAATGAGCAGTTCTTC. Translated: CSASAESSYNEQFF.

This clonotype was detected a few times. J is TRBJ2-3 and V is TRBV5-1, with 8 bases lining up with TRBD2. Germline CDR1 reads SGHRS; CDR2 reads YFSETQ. With 0 bases clipped from V and 3 bases from J, the junction kept 6 bases outside the gene matches. This CDR3 is 16 amino acids long. This chain's CDR3 is CASSLAVAGITDTQYF. DNA of the CDR3: TGCGCCAGCAGCTTGGCGGTAGCGGGGATAACAGATACGCAGTATTTT.

The chain joins TRBV25-1 to TRBJ2-4, with 7 nucleotides matching TRBD2. The CDR3 spans 14 residues. J gave up 6 bases and V 2 bases, and 4 bases lay outside the gene matches. The germline CDR1 and CDR2 sequences are MGHDK and SYGVNS. The CDR3 loop reads CASSELASGNIQYF. As DNA, the CDR3 is TGTGCCAGCAGTGAACTAGCTAGCGGAAACATTCAGTACTTC.

As for this clonotype: Without the conserved terminal phenylalanine or tryptophan, this CDR3 likely stems from a read error. The chain links TRBV7-3 to TRBJ2-3; D gene unclear. CDR1 and CDR2 from the germline V gene are SGHTA and FQGTGA. Trimming took off 5 bases at V and 0 bases at J, with 9 bases between the two ends. The length of the CDR3 is 14 residues. The chain's CDR3 is CASSPTPSTDTQYL. In nucleotides, the CDR3 is TGTGCCAGCAGCCCCACCCCCAGCACAGATACGCAGTATTTG.

Of note for this clonotype: With a far larger clone one base away, a read error is the likely cause. V is TRBV6-2 or TRBV6-3 and J is TRBJ2-4, with D unclear. This CDR3 region has 12 residues. CDR1 MNHEY and CDR2 SVGEGT come from the germline V gene. The germline V and J ends were trimmed by 0 bases and 13 bases, with 10 bases remaining between them. The CDR3 coding sequence is TGTGCCAGCAGTTACTCATACAATGAGCAGTACTTC. Residues: CASSYSYNEQYF.

In its sample, this clonotype was seen many times. The chain uses TRBV18 and TRBJ2-7; no definite D call. Trimming pared 8 bases from V and 4 bases from J, leaving 12 bases between. The CDR3 is 12 amino acids. CDR1 KGHSH and CDR2 LQKENI come from the germline V gene. CDR3: CASSPGSYEQYF. As DNA, the CDR3 is TGTGCCAGCAGTCCCGGGTCGTACGAGCAGTACTTC.

This clonotype has only a few counts. The rearrangement links TRBV28 to TRBJ2-7, with 7 bases aligning to TRBD1. The CDR3 consists of 12 residues. J was trimmed by 9 bases and V by 7 bases; bases with no gene match: 9. CDR1 and CDR2 from the germline V gene are MDHEN and SYDVKM. The CDR3 sequence is CASNAGTAGQYF. Written as DNA, the CDR3 is TGTGCCAGCAACGCAGGGACAGCCGGGCAGTACTTC.

This clonotype was found a few times. The CDR3 loop is CASSPTQGAVGEQFF. CDR3 coding DNA: TGTGCCAGCAGCCCAACACAGGGGGCTGTCGGTGAGCAGTTCTTC. The rearrangement links TRBV3-1 to TRBJ2-1, with 9 bases identical to TRBD1. The germline V gene has CDR1 LGHDT and CDR2 YNNKEL (reference sequence). There are 15 residues in the CDR3. The junction had 10 bases not matched to a gene; V was cut back by 4 bases and J by 9 bases.